The T cell receptor (beta chain) described here comes from a study of neurological immune-mediated disorders. There are many counts of this clonotype. Its antigen is not identified. Study results and limitations: When grouped phylogenetically, the repertoires of 18 of the 34 multiple sclerosis patients fell together in one related-CDR3 cluster, which is a possible signature. TCR-beta repertoires seemed private in all groups, with no expanded CDR3 amino acid sequences shared. Association of the multiple sclerosis repertoire cluster with clinical or MRI features was not observed for any feature.

Synthesis of cDNA was accomplished via 5'RACE employing 10-nucleotide random UMIs. TCRdb itself ran the 5' RACE reads through MiXCR, one entry per CDR3 protein. Of roughly 62,000 distinct CDR3 sequences detected, under 5.5% appear once; the ten largest clones hold roughly 3.2%. This clonotype originated in a woman in her forties or fifties with multiple sclerosis. Sequences were obtained from PBMCs.

The CDR3 coding sequence is TGTGCCAGCAGCCCGGGACTAGCGGGGGGAGATACGCAGTATTTT. It specifies CASSPGLAGGDTQYF. The chain joins TRBV7-2 to TRBJ2-3; 15 positions agree with TRBD2. This CDR3 comprises 15 residues. Trimming took 5 bases from V and 5 from J; bases not matched to a gene: 2. Germline V CDR1 and CDR2: SGHTA, FQGNSA.